Listed below are T cell receptor beta chains from one sample, sequenced in a study of T cell repertoires in cytomegalovirus infection. TCRdb reprocessed the reads with MiXCR, giving one entry per CDR3 protein. The table has a few hundred thousand distinct CDR3 sequences, around two fifths seen once. Their recognized antigens are unknown. The sequencing here drew on cultured PBMCs, taken from culture after CMV antigen stimulation. The receptor set was obtained from a human donor in good health (CMV status not recorded). Some clones in this sample may be carry-over from other donors' samples. CDR3s include the opening cysteine and the closing phenylalanine or tryptophan. A D gene is named only where the DNA matches it firmly. A clone size is listed for some rows: how often the clone was seen (once, few, many), or a class if it is expanded.

cdr3_aa	cdr3_nt	d_call	cdr3_length	j_call	clone_size	v_call
CATFVNPSTNTQYF	TGCGCCACCTTTGTAAACCCCAGTACAAATACGCAGTATTTT	-	14	TRBJ2-3	few	TRBV5-1
CASSSSDRGGTNEKLFF	TGTGCCAGCAGCTCCTCGGACAGGGGTGGAACTAATGAAAAACTGTTTTTT	TRBD1	17	TRBJ1-4	few	TRBV7-6
CASNDRGVSYEQYF	TGTGCCAGCAACGACAGGGGAGTCTCCTACGAGCAGTACTTC	TRBD1	14	TRBJ2-7	-	TRBV7-4
CSAPRGGALNTEAFF	TGCAGTGCTCCCCGAGGAGGGGCCCTGAACACTGAAGCTTTCTTT	-	15	TRBJ1-1	few	TRBV20-1
CASLNRGTNEKLFF	TGTGCCAGTCTGAACAGGGGAACTAATGAAAAACTGTTTTTT	TRBD1	14	TRBJ1-4	few	TRBV19
CASSSPGLESFEQFF	TGTGCCAGCAGCTCCCCGGGACTAGAGAGCTTTGAGCAGTTCTTC	TRBD2	15	TRBJ2-1	-	TRBV7-8
CASSSIRGVPDTQYF	TGTGCCAGCAGCTCCATTCGCGGGGTCCCAGATACGCAGTATTTT	-	15	TRBJ2-3	-	TRBV11-2
CAGKKEVSSTDTQYF	TGTGCCGGCAAGAAAGAGGTTTCTAGCACAGATACGCAGTATTTT	-	15	TRBJ2-3	-	TRBV7-2
CASSLKSGQETQYF	TGTGCCAGCAGCCTGAAGTCTGGCCAAGAGACCCAGTACTTC	-	14	TRBJ2-5	-	TRBV27
CASSSPGTSGLETQYF	TGTGCCAGCAGTTCACCCGGGACTAGCGGTTTAGAGACCCAGTACTTC	TRBD2	16	TRBJ2-5	-	TRBV27
CASSLVGPAQETQYF	TGTGCCAGCAGCTTAGTGGGACCAGCCCAAGAGACCCAGTACTTC	-	15	TRBJ2-5	-	TRBV7-6
CASSRLAGTSTDTQYF	TGTGCCAGCAGTCGACTAGCGGGGACTAGCACAGATACGCAGTATTTT	TRBD2	16	TRBJ2-3	-	TRBV6-4
CASSPTDPSDTQYF	TGCGCCAGCAGCCCCACGGACCCGTCAGATACGCAGTATTTT	-	14	TRBJ2-3	few	TRBV5-1
CASSSDRRGPLLFF	TGTGCCAGCAGCTCCGACAGGCGGGGTCCCCTGCTGTTTTTT	-	14	TRBJ1-4	few	TRBV7-2
CASSSRVGGRGETQYF	TGTGCCAGCAGCTCCCGAGTGGGGGGGCGGGGTGAGACCCAGTACTTC	-	16	TRBJ2-5	-	TRBV7-2
CASSTGPWYEQFF	TGTGCCAGCAGCACGGGCCCTTGGTACGAGCAGTTCTTC	-	13	TRBJ2-1	few	TRBV7-6
CASSPPSGLNEQYF	TGTGCCAGCAGCCCCCCGTCGGGGCTCAACGAGCAGTACTTC	-	14	TRBJ2-7	-	TRBV7-9
CSARGFSGSLYNEQFF	TGCAGTGCTAGGGGGTTTAGCGGGAGCCTTTACAATGAGCAGTTCTTC	TRBD2	16	TRBJ2-1	-	TRBV20-1
CASAPSLESTDTQYF	TGCGCCAGCGCCCCCTCACTAGAAAGCACAGATACGCAGTATTTT	-	15	TRBJ2-3	-	TRBV5-1
CASSYFGTSIGDEQYF	TGTGCCAGCAGTTACTTCGGGACTAGCATTGGCGACGAGCAGTACTTC	TRBD2	16	TRBJ2-7	-	TRBV6-2/TRBV6-3
CASSQGTAVNTGELFF	TGTGCCAGCAGCCAAGGGACCGCAGTCAACACCGGGGAGCTGTTTTTT	-	16	TRBJ2-2	once	TRBV4-1
CASSPARGAEKLFF	TGTGCCAGCAGTCCCGCCAGGGGAGCCGAAAAACTGTTTTTT	-	14	TRBJ1-4	-	TRBV6-6
CASSKTANAGNYQYF	TGTGCCAGCAGTAAGACAGCGAACGCTGGAAATTATCAGTACTTC	-	15	TRBJ2-4	-	TRBV2
CASSEDRGRWYEQFF	TGTGCCAGCAGTGAGGACAGGGGGCGCTGGTATGAGCAGTTCTTC	TRBD1	15	TRBJ2-1	few	TRBV6-1
CASSPIKGAGRNFNGYTF	TGTGCCAGCAGCCCCATCAAAGGAGCAGGGCGAAATTTCAATGGCTACACCTTC	-	18	TRBJ1-2	-	TRBV11-2
CAISVGGPRETQYF	TGTGCCATCAGCGTAGGGGGGCCCCGAGAGACCCAGTACTTC	-	14	TRBJ2-5	few	TRBV10-3
CASRSTPGPSGNTIYF	TGTGCCAGCAGATCTACTCCCGGACCCTCTGGAAACACCATATATTTT	-	16	TRBJ1-3	few	TRBV11-2
CASARDSTDTQYF	TGTGCCAGTGCCAGAGATAGCACAGATACGCAGTATTTT	-	13	TRBJ2-3	-	TRBV19
CASSLYFGRTSYEQYF	TGTGCCAGCAGTTTATACTTCGGGCGGACCTCCTACGAGCAGTACTTC	-	16	TRBJ2-7	-	TRBV28
CASSLRGRGKITDTQYF	TGTGCCAGCAGCTTAAGGGGACGGGGGAAAATCACAGATACGCAGTATTTT	-	17	TRBJ2-3	-	TRBV7-2
CASSPTGAYNEQFF	TGTGCCAGCTCGCCGACAGGGGCCTACAATGAGCAGTTCTTC	TRBD1	14	TRBJ2-1	-	TRBV18
CASSRITEAFF	TGTGCCAGCAGCCGGATTACTGAAGCTTTCTTT	-	11	TRBJ1-1	-	TRBV12-3/TRBV12-4
CATSRDRTSGYNEQFF	TGTGCCACCAGCAGAGATAGGACTAGCGGCTACAATGAGCAGTTCTTC	TRBD2	16	TRBJ2-1	few	TRBV15
CASSVAGWYQETQYF	TGTGCCAGCAGCGTAGCGGGGTGGTACCAAGAGACCCAGTACTTC	TRBD2	15	TRBJ2-5	few	TRBV7-2
CASSSGANVLTF	TGTGCCAGCAGCTCTGGGGCCAACGTCCTGACTTTC	-	12	TRBJ2-6	many	TRBV19
CASSLGRISGRRNTEAFF	TGCGCCAGCAGCTTGGGTCGGATATCGGGGCGACGGAACACTGAAGCTTTCTTT	-	18	TRBJ1-1	-	TRBV5-1
CASTPERGAETQYF	TGTGCCAGCACCCCGGAGAGGGGCGCGGAGACCCAGTACTTC	-	14	TRBJ2-5	few	TRBV7-9
CSAPIGGSGGAYEQYF	TGCAGTGCTCCTATTGGGGGTAGCGGAGGCGCCTACGAGCAGTACTTC	-	16	TRBJ2-7	few	TRBV20-1
CASSEEARVNYGYTF	TGTGCCAGCAGTGAAGAGGCACGGGTTAACTATGGCTACACCTTC	-	15	TRBJ1-2	-	TRBV2
CASQGYSNQPQHF	TGTGCCAGCCAGGGGTATAGCAATCAGCCCCAGCATTTT	-	13	TRBJ1-5	many	TRBV7-2
CASSKGYEQYF	TGTGCCAGTAGTAAGGGATACGAGCAGTACTTC	-	11	TRBJ2-7	-	TRBV19
CASSLSYQRGNNEQFF	TGTGCCAGCAGTTTAAGTTACCAGCGGGGGAACAATGAGCAGTTCTTC	TRBD2	16	TRBJ2-1	-	TRBV12-3/TRBV12-4
CASRGTGMVTGELFF	TGTGCCAGTAGGGGGACAGGGATGGTCACCGGGGAGCTGTTTTTT	TRBD1	15	TRBJ2-2	-	TRBV19
CASSLNENQPQHF	TGTGCCAGCAGCTTAAATGAGAATCAGCCCCAGCATTTT	-	13	TRBJ1-5	few	TRBV7-6
CASSLGMGSTDTQYF	TGTGCCAGCAGCTTAGGAATGGGTAGCACAGATACGCAGTATTTT	-	15	TRBJ2-3	many	TRBV7-6
CASSLAPSRKKFF	TGTGCCAGCAGCTTAGCTCCCAGCCGTAAGAAGTTCTTC	-	13	TRBJ2-1	few	TRBV7-4
CASSPPPLLAGAAGGTDTQYF	TGTGCCAGCAGTCCTCCCCCTCTCCTAGCGGGGGCCGCAGGGGGCACAGATACGCAGTATTTT	TRBD2	21	TRBJ2-3	once	TRBV2
CASSMDRGKQFF	TGTGCCAGTAGTATGGACAGGGGTAAGCAGTTCTTC	TRBD1	12	TRBJ2-1	-	TRBV19
CASRWTGGGETQYF	TGTGCCAGCAGGTGGACAGGTGGCGGGGAGACCCAGTACTTC	TRBD1	14	TRBJ2-5	few	TRBV6-6
CASRERAVVRSYNSPLHF	TGTGCCAGCAGGGAACGGGCGGTAGTTCGTTCCTATAATTCACCCCTCCACTTT	-	18	TRBJ1-6	once	TRBV28
CASSTGDEQFF	TGCGCCAGCAGTACAGGGGACGAGCAGTTCTTC	TRBD1	11	TRBJ2-1	few	TRBV10-1
CSARTHPTALYNEQFF	TGCAGTGCTAGAACCCACCCGACAGCGTTGTACAATGAGCAGTTCTTC	-	16	TRBJ2-1	-	TRBV20-1
CASSLVVVADTQYF	TGTGCCAGCAGCTTAGTGGTTGTGGCAGATACGCAGTATTTT	-	14	TRBJ2-3	few	TRBV7-2
CASSARGGAGGELFF	TGTGCCAGCAGCGCCCGCGGGGGGGCGGGCGGGGAGCTGTTTTTT	TRBD2	15	TRBJ2-2	-	TRBV7-2
CASSTESDGAGKLFF	TGTGCCAGTAGTACGGAATCCGACGGGGCGGGAAAACTGTTTTTT	-	15	TRBJ1-4	-	TRBV19
CASSPQAVPSYNEQFF	TGCGCCAGCAGCCCCCAAGCGGTGCCCTCCTACAATGAGCAGTTCTTC	-	16	TRBJ2-1	-	TRBV5-1
CASSHWRFTGGWYEQYF	TGTGCCAGCAGCCATTGGCGATTCACAGGGGGTTGGTACGAGCAGTACTTC	TRBD1	17	TRBJ2-7	many	TRBV7-2
CASSGPDRETQYF	TGTGCCAGTAGCGGACCCGACCGAGAGACCCAGTACTTC	-	13	TRBJ2-5	few	TRBV19
CASSPILGTETIEQYF	TGTGCCAGCAGTCCCATCCTAGGGACAGAAACTATCGAGCAGTACTTC	TRBD1	16	TRBJ2-7	few	TRBV27
CASSYSSTGVTDTQYF	TGTGCCAGCAGTTACTCGAGTACGGGAGTCACAGATACGCAGTATTTT	-	16	TRBJ2-3	few	TRBV6-5